This TCR beta chain was captured in a study of molecular identifiers for immune sequencing clone quantification. Study conclusions and caveats: Effector cells kept over 98% of their molecules in clones above 20 RNA copies, while naive cells kept under 1% there.

TCRdb independently ran MiXCR on the PCR reads; one entry per CDR3 protein. The table has some 320,000 distinct CDR3 sequences, about 21% seen once. This clonotype was seen many times. Its specificity is unknown. Per the germline V gene, CDR1 is SGHTA and CDR2 is FQGNSA. V shed 0 bases, J shed 10 bases, and the junction held 8 bases outside the gene matches. The length of the CDR3 is 15 residues. This receptor was obtained from a human donor in good health. Some libraries in this study had Jurkat cell RNA spiked in. This chain joins TRBV7-2 and TRBJ2-1, with 8 bases identical to TRBD2. The sequencing input was naive CD8+ T cells from blood, with Jurkat cell RNA spiked in. Subset defined: FACS-sorted CD8+CD4-CCR7+CD45RA+ naive T cells. CDR3 coding DNA: TGTGCCAGCAGCTTAGCGGTCGGGGGGGCCGTAGAGCAGTTCTTC. Translation gives CASSLAVGGAVEQFF.